These 32 T cell receptor beta chains share one sample of origin, sequenced in a study of shared clonotypes between healthy human individuals. The table came from immunoSEQ multiplex PCR; TCRdb's copy has only in-frame clones and leaves some out. The data show a few million clones, 80% to 95% seen once. Material for sequencing was naive CD4+ T cells from PBMCs. Documented subset: CD45RA+ positively selected. All receptors come from a man in his late teens or twenties in good health. Some clones in this sample may be carry-over from other donors' samples.

This chain connects TRBV10-3 to TRBJ1-6; TRBD1 agrees at 8 bases. The length of the CDR3 is 16 residues. The trim removed 3 bases at V and 5 bases at J, leaving 6 bases unmatched. From germline, CDR1 is ENHRY and CDR2 SYGVKD. CDR3 residues: CAISDGQGPNNSPLHF. Here the CDR3 DNA reads TGTGCCATCAGTGATGGACAGGGCCCCAATAATTCACCCCTCCACTTT.

The chain is built from TRBV25-1 and TRBJ1-5; 9 nucleotides align to TRBD1. V lost 0 bases and J lost 4; bases outside the gene matches: 4. Germline V gene lookup returns CDR1 MGHDK and CDR2 SYGVNS. CDR3 length equals 16 residues. The CDR3 loop reads CASSEYRTGENQPQHF. The CDR3 DNA reads TGTGCCAGCAGTGAATACCGGACAGGGGAGAATCAGCCCCAGCATTTT.

This chain uses TRBV6-1 with TRBJ2-7; TRBD2 might be the D (5 bases). CDR1 and CDR2 from the germline V gene are MNHNS and SASEGT. Trimming removed 2 bases from V and 3 bases from J, with 11 bases in between. The CDR3 length is 14 residues. CDR3 residues: CASSELVRDYEQYF. CDR3 DNA: TGTGCCAGCAGTGAACTCGTCCGGGACTACGAGCAGTACTTC.

This sequence joins TRBV5-1 and TRBJ2-4; 8 bases align to TRBD1. Per germline, CDR1 SGHRS and CDR2 YFSETQ. This CDR3 is 14 amino acids long. Trimming cost V 4 bases and J 8 bases; bases outside gene matches: 8. The CDR3 sequence: CASSPGTGMDIQYF. The CDR3, as DNA: TGCGCCAGCAGCCCTGGGACAGGTATGGACATTCAGTACTTC.

The V call is TRBV6-4, the J call TRBJ2-3; tentative D call: TRBD2 (6 bases). Trimming cost V 4 bases and J 2 bases, with 13 bases left between them. Per germline, CDR1 MRHNA and CDR2 SNTAGT. There are 15 residues in the CDR3. CDR3 DNA sequence: TGTGCCAGCAGTGGGAGCGGGTTAATCACAGATACGCAGTATTTT. Encoded protein: CASSGSGLITDTQYF.

The chain is built from TRBV6-1 and TRBJ1-1; D remains ambiguous. This CDR3 region has 15 residues. Per the germline V gene, CDR1 is MNHNS and CDR2 is SASEGT. V was trimmed by 3 bases and J by 6 bases, leaving 17 bases between them. The CDR3 spells CASSEVGFATAEAFF. In nucleotides, the CDR3 is TGTGCCAGCAGTGAGGTAGGGTTCGCTACCGCTGAAGCTTTCTTT.

The J gene is TRBJ2-5, the V gene TRBV5-4; D perhaps matches TRBD2 (5 bases). The germline V and J ends were trimmed by 0 bases and 2 bases, with 11 bases remaining between them. Germline CDR1 and CDR2: SGHNT and YYREEE (reference sequence). CDR3 length: 15 residues. Here the CDR3 reads CASSLGEGRQETQYF. The CDR3 DNA follows: TGTGCCAGCAGCTTGGGCGAGGGTAGACAAGAGACCCAGTACTTC.

The chain employs TRBV6-4 and TRBJ1-5, with 8 nucleotides matching TRBD1. Germline trimming cut 6 bases from V and 5 bases from J; bases unmatched to any gene: 0. The germline gives CDR1 MRHNA, CDR2 SNTAGT. There are 12 residues in the CDR3. CDR3 nucleotides: TGTGCCAGCAGGGACAGGGATCAGCCCCAGCATTTT. It translates to CASRDRDQPQHF.

This clone has just one count. The chain has TRBV2 and TRBJ2-1; no reliable D call. CDR1 and CDR2 (germline): SNHLY, FYNNEI. Trimming shortened V by 5 bases and J by 2 bases, and 10 bases separated the two germline ends. The CDR3 is 14 amino acids. The CDR3 DNA reads as TGTGCCAGCAGTCCGTTCGATCCCTACAATGAGCAGTTCTTC. This encodes CASSPFDPYNEQFF.

V gene TRBV9 combines with J gene TRBJ2-5; 14 bases are shared with TRBD2. After removal of 4 bases from V and 7 bases from J, the junction contained 3 bases not matched to a gene. The length of the CDR3 is 14 residues. Germline assignment: CDR1 SGDLS and CDR2 YYNGEE. The CDR3: CASSQTSGRATQYF. The CDR3 bases are TGTGCCAGCAGCCAGACTAGCGGGAGGGCGACCCAGTACTTC.

This chain links TRBV30 with TRBJ1-2; D call uncertain. This CDR3 is built from 17 residues. V was pared by 4 bases and J by 4 bases, with 25 bases between. Germline assignment: CDR1 GTSNPN and CDR2 SVGIG (reference sequence). The CDR3 is CAWTALTEPQHLYGYTF. As DNA, the CDR3 is TGTGCCTGGACCGCCCTCACAGAACCCCAGCATCTCTATGGCTACACCTTC.

The rearrangement uses TRBV6-5 and TRBJ2-7, with 9 bases lining up with TRBD1. The germline V gene encodes CDR1 MNHEY and CDR2 SVGAGI. V lost 0 bases, J lost 3 bases, and 6 bases stayed unmatched. CDR3 length: 16 amino acids. Here the CDR3 DNA reads TGTGCCAGCAGTTACTCGATGGGGACAGGGATCTACGAGCAGTACTTC. It encodes CASSYSMGTGIYEQYF.

The chain employs TRBV6-1 and TRBJ2-3; 9 positions match TRBD2. This CDR3 is 16 amino acids long. V shed 3 bases, J shed 4 bases, and the junction held 8 bases outside the gene matches. Germline assignment: CDR1 MNHNS and CDR2 SASEGT. The CDR3 spells CASSDLRTSVSDTQYF. Here the CDR3 DNA reads TGTGCCAGCAGTGACCTTAGGACTAGCGTATCAGATACGCAGTATTTT.

V gene TRBV18 combines with J gene TRBJ2-7, with D perhaps matching TRBD2 (6 bases). The CDR3 is 15 residues long. Looked up from germline, CDR1 is KGHSH and CDR2 is LQKENI. With 2 bases removed from V and 3 bases from J, the gap between germline ends came to 14 bases. The CDR3 loop reads CASSPTRRALYEQYF. CDR3 bases: TGTGCCAGCTCACCAACCCGGAGGGCTCTCTACGAGCAGTACTTC.

J is TRBJ2-7 and V is TRBV30, with D possibly TRBD1 on 5 matching bases. Germline-derived CDR1 and CDR2 are GTSNPN and SVGIG (reference sequence). V lost 6 bases and J 1 base, leaving 7 bases between the germline ends. The CDR3 is 11 amino acids. The CDR3 sequence: CACDSSYEQYF. CDR3 in DNA: TGTGCCTGCGACAGTTCCTACGAGCAGTACTTC.

The chain combines TRBV28 with TRBJ2-1; 12 bases fit TRBD2. Looked up from germline, CDR1 is MDHEN and CDR2 is SYDVKM. This CDR3 is built from 16 residues. The V and J ends lost 3 bases and 6 bases, in that order; junction bases with no gene match: 6. The CDR3 nucleotides read TGTGCCAGCAGTTTTCCCTGGACTAGCGGGACCAATGAGCAGTTCTTC. Translation gives CASSFPWTSGTNEQFF.

The chain uses TRBV9 and TRBJ1-5, with 8 nucleotides matching TRBD1. The CDR3 length is 13 residues. V shed 0 bases, J shed 9 bases, and the junction held 2 bases outside the gene matches. Germline values: CDR1 SGDLS, CDR2 YYNGEE. The CDR3 region has the DNA TGTGCCAGCAGCGTAGCCGGACAGGGGCCCCAGCATTTT. It specifies CASSVAGQGPQHF. The entire variable domain, with the rest obtained from reference TRBV9 and TRBJ1-5, is as follows: DSGVTQTPKHLITATGQRVTLRCSPRSGDLSVYWYQQSLDQGLQFLIQYYNGEERAKGNILERFSAQQFPDLHSELNLSSLELGDSALYFCASSVAGQGPQHFGDGTRLSIL.

The chain couples TRBV2 to TRBJ2-5; no clear D. The germline V and J ends were trimmed by 6 bases and 0 bases, with 14 bases remaining between them. The germline V gene encodes CDR1 SNHLY and CDR2 FYNNEI. The CDR3 is 15 residues long. CDR3: CASSLTHPNQETQYF. The CDR3 DNA reads TGTGCCAGCAGCCTTACGCATCCGAACCAAGAGACCCAGTACTTC.

V usage is TRBV5-4 and J usage is TRBJ2-7; perhaps D is TRBD1 or TRBD2 (5 bases each). Trimming shortened V by 2 bases and J by 11 bases, and 20 bases separated the two germline ends. The CDR3 spans 14 residues. CDR1 SGHNT and CDR2 YYREEE come from the germline V gene (reference sequence). CDR3 protein: CASSFGDGLGEKYF. Here the CDR3 DNA reads TGTGCCAGCAGCTTCGGGGACGGCTTAGGTGAGAAGTACTTC.

The V and J genes are TRBV5-4 and TRBJ1-1; no firm D call. Germline CDR1 SGHNT, CDR2 YYREEE (reference sequence). Trimming pared 4 bases from V and 4 bases from J, leaving 17 bases between. This CDR3 comprises 15 residues. The CDR3 DNA reads TGTGCCAGCAGCCCCAGGCGGGGATTGGGCACTGAAGCTTTCTTT. It encodes CASSPRRGLGTEAFF.

The gene calls are TRBV6-4 and TRBJ2-5; a weak D match, TRBD1 (6 bases). CDR1 MRHNA and CDR2 SNTAGT come from the germline V gene. With 3 bases removed from V and 7 bases from J, the gap between germline ends came to 12 bases. The CDR3 contains 13 residues. In DNA, the CDR3 is TGTGCCAGCAGTGAAAAGCCAGGGGCGACCCAGTACTTC. Its protein product is CASSEKPGATQYF.

The CDR3 protein is CASSFREGTQYF. The DNA of the CDR3 is TGTGCCAGCAGCTTCCGCGAAGGGACCCAGTACTTC. The rearrangement uses TRBV7-2 and TRBJ2-5; D remains ambiguous. The V and J ends lost 3 bases and 7 bases respectively, with 9 bases between them. Germline V gene data show CDR1 as SGHTA and CDR2 as FQGNSA. There are 12 residues in the CDR3.

This clone occurred once. The chain is built from TRBV18 and TRBJ1-4, with a weak D call TRBD1 (5 bases). CDR1 and CDR2 (germline): KGHSH, LQKENI. The V and J ends lost 6 bases and 4 bases respectively, with 12 bases between them. The CDR3 is 14 residues long. The CDR3 nucleotides are TGTGCCAGCTCCTACCGGGACCTTAATGAAAAACTGTTTTTT. Encoded protein: CASSYRDLNEKLFF.

This clone was found once. The J gene is TRBJ2-5, the V gene TRBV5-4, with D perhaps TRBD2 (5 bases). Germline lookup yields CDR1 SGHNT and CDR2 YYREEE (reference sequence). With 2 bases removed from V and 2 bases from J, the gap between germline ends came to 13 bases. This CDR3 is 15 amino acids long. In DNA form, the CDR3 reads TGTGCCAGCAGCTTAGGAGGACTGTTTCAAGAGACCCAGTACTTC. As protein: CASSLGGLFQETQYF.

The rearrangement links TRBV11-1 to TRBJ2-5; D perhaps matches TRBD1 (6 bases). The CDR3 spans 14 residues. Germline assignment: CDR1 SGHAT and CDR2 FQDESV (reference sequence). Trimming pared 6 bases from V and 0 bases from J, leaving 11 bases between. DNA of the CDR3: TGTGCCAGCAGAATCGACAGGTACCAAGAGACCCAGTACTTC. Its protein product is CASRIDRYQETQYF.

The chain links TRBV29-1 to TRBJ2-3, with D hard to call. Germline loops: CDR1 SQVTM, CDR2 ANQGSEA. This CDR3 comprises 11 residues. With 6 bases removed from V and 5 bases from J, the gap between germline ends came to 9 bases. CDR3 DNA: TGCAGCGTCGCGAGGATAGATACGCAGTATTTT. It codes for CSVARIDTQYF.

The J gene is TRBJ2-7, the V gene TRBV11-3, with a tentative D call TRBD1 (6 bases). V lost 0 bases and J lost 5, with 8 bases in between. Germline CDR1 reads SGHNT; CDR2 reads YENEEA. The length of the CDR3 is 13 residues. The CDR3: CASSLEGAHEQYF. CDR3 sequence (DNA): TGTGCCAGCAGCTTAGAGGGGGCCCACGAGCAGTACTTC.

The V and J genes are TRBV28 and TRBJ2-1; 7 nucleotides match TRBD1. This CDR3 comprises 13 residues. CDR1 is MDHEN, CDR2 SYDVKM, per germline. V shed 10 bases and J 5 bases; nucleotides not matched to a gene: 8. CDR3 residues: CATTGVWNNEQFF. CDR3 bases: TGTGCCACCACAGGGGTCTGGAACAATGAGCAGTTCTTC.

This chain connects TRBV12-5 to TRBJ2-3, with D uncertain. Germline-derived CDR1 and CDR2 are LGHNT and FRNRAP. V lost 1 base to trimming and J lost 6 bases, with 17 bases between them. This CDR3 is built from 16 residues. The CDR3 DNA sequence: TGTGCTAGTGGTTTGGATTCGTGGTCCAGCTTGGATACGCAGTATTTT. Its translation: CASGLDSWSSLDTQYF.

The rearrangement uses TRBV18 and TRBJ2-1, with a weak D call TRBD1 (5 bases). Germline CDR1 and CDR2: KGHSH and LQKENI. V lost 6 bases and J lost 5, with 17 bases in between. The CDR3 contains 15 residues. The CDR3 coding sequence is TGTGCCAGCTCTCGTGGGGCAGGGCCAAACAATGAGCAGTTCTTC. This gives the protein CASSRGAGPNNEQFF.

Of note for this clone: Other DNA sequences in the sample encode the same CDR3. V is TRBV6-6 and J is TRBJ2-7; D is unresolved. Germline CDR1 reads MNHNY; CDR2 reads SVGAGI (reference sequence). The CDR3 covers 11 residues. Deletions cut 5 bases from V and 1 base from J, with 3 bases between. CDR3 in amino acids: CASSPSYEQYF. CDR3 coding DNA: TGTGCCAGCAGTCCATCCTACGAGCAGTACTTC.

J is TRBJ2-1 and V is TRBV14; 13 nucleotides line up with TRBD2. Germline V gives CDR1 SGHDN, CDR2 FVKESK. This CDR3 is 16 amino acids long. V was pared by 3 bases and J by 6 bases, with 5 bases of the junction left unmatched. CDR3 amino acids: CASSQAGLAGINEQFF. CDR3 sequence (DNA): TGTGCCAGCAGCCAGGCGGGACTAGCGGGGATCAATGAGCAGTTCTTC.